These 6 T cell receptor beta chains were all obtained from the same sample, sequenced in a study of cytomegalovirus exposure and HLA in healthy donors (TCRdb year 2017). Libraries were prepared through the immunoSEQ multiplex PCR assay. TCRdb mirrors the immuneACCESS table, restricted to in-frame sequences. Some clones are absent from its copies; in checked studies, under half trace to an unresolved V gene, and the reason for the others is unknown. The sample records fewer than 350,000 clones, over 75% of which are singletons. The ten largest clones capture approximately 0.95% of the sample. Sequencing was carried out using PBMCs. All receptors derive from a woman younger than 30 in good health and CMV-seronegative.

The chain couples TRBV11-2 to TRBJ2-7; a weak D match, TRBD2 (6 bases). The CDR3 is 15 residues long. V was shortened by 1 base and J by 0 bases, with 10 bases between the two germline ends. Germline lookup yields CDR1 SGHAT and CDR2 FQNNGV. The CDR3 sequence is CASSLVRGSSYEQYF. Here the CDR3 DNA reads TGTGCCAGCAGCTTAGTTCGGGGGAGCTCCTACGAGCAGTACTTC.

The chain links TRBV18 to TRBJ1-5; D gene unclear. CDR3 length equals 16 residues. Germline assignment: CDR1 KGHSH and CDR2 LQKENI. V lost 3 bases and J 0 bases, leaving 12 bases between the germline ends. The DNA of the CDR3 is TGTGCCAGCTCACCTTTATCAGGCTCTAGCAATCAGCCCCAGCATTTT. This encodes CASSPLSGSSNQPQHF.

The CDR3 here is CASSQEAGSNQPQHF. In DNA form, the CDR3 reads TGCGCCAGCAGCCAAGAAGCGGGCAGCAATCAGCCCCAGCATTTT. The chain employs TRBV4-1 and TRBJ1-5; D gene uncertain. Trimming took 0 bases from V and 1 from J, leaving 7 bases between them. There are 15 residues in the CDR3. Germline V gives CDR1 MGHRA, CDR2 YSYEKL.

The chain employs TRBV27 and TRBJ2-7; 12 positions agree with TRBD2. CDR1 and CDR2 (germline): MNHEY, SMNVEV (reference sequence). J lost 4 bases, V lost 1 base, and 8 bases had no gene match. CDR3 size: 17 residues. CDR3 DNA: TGTGCCAGCAGTTTATTTCCTAGCGGGAGGGCCTTTTACGAGCAGTACTTC. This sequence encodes CASSLFPSGRAFYEQYF.

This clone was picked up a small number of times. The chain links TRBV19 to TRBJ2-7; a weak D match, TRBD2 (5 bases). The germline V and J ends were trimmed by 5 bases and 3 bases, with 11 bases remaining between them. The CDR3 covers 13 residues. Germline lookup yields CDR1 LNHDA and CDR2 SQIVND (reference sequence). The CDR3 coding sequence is TGTGCCAGTAGTTTGTCCCGGGGCTACGAGCAGTACTTC. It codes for CASSLSRGYEQYF.

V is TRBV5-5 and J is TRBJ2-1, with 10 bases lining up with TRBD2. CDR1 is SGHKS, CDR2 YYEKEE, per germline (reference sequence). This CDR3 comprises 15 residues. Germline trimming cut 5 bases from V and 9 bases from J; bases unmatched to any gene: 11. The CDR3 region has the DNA TGTGCCAGCAGTTCGACTAGCGGGCCTTGGGGTGAGCAGTTCTTC. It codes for CASSSTSGPWGEQFF.